Described below is a single T cell receptor beta chain sequence and its context. Treatment: oral pan-JAK inhibitor, 5-10 mg twice daily. The source of the sample is a study of CD8+ T cells in alopecia areata. RNA extraction and reverse transcription yielded cDNA as sequencing template. Generated by immunoSEQ multiplex PCR, the TCRdb table keeps only in-frame clones and is missing some. The sample has 190,000 or so clones, roughly 60% seen once. Germline lookup yields CDR1 SGHTA and CDR2 FQGNSA. The V end lost 1 base, the J end lost 1 base, and 8 bases lay between the germline ends. CDR3 length equals 15 residues.

The sequencing here drew on CD4+ T cells sorted from blood, taken at week 24, from a patient treated with tofacitinib. The V and J genes are TRBV7-2 and TRBJ1-5, with a possible D match to TRBD1 (6 bases). This sequence was found in a human donor with alopecia areata. Here the CDR3 reads CASSLEGGSNQPQHF. CDR3 DNA: TGTGCCAGCAGCTTAGAGGGGGGGAGCAATCAGCCCCAGCATTTT. Filled out from reference TRBV7-2 and TRBJ1-5, the complete variable domain reads GAGVSQSPSNKVTEKGKDVELRCDPISGHTALYWYRQSLGQGLEFLIYFQGNSAPDKSGLPSDRFSAERTGGSVSTLTIQRTQQEDSAVYLCASSLEGGSNQPQHFGDGTRLSIL.